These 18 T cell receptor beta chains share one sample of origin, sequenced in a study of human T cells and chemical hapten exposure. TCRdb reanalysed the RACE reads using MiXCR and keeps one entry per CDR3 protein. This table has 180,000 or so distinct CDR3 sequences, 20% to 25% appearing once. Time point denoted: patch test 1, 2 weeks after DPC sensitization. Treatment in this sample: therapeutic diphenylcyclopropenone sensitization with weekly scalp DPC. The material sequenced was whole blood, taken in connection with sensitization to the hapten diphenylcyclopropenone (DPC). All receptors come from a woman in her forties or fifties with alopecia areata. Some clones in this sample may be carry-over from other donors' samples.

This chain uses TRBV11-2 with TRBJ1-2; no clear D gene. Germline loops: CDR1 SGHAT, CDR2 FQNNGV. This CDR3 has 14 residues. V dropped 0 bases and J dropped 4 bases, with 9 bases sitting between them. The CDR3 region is CASSLDPDFYGYTF. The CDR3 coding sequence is TGTGCCAGCAGCTTAGATCCAGATTTCTATGGCTACACCTTC.

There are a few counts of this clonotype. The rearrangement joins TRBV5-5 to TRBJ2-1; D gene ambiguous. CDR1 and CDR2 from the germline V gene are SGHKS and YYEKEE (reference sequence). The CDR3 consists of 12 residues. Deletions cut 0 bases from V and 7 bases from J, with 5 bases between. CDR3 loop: CASSLDLNEQFF. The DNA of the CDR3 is TGTGCCAGCAGCTTGGACCTAAATGAGCAGTTCTTC.

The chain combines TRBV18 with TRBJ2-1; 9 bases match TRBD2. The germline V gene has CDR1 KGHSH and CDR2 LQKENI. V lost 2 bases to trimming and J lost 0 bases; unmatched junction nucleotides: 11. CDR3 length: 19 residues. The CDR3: CASSPIWLAGPSSYNEQFF. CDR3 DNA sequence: TGTGCCAGCTCACCAATTTGGCTAGCGGGACCAAGCTCCTACAATGAGCAGTTCTTC.

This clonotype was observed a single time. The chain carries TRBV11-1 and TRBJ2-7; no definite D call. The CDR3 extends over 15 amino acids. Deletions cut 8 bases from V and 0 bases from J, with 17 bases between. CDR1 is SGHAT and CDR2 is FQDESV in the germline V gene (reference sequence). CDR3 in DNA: TGTGCCAGCGGTGTCGGGCGGAAAAGCTCCTACGAGCAGTACTTC. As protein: CASGVGRKSSYEQYF.

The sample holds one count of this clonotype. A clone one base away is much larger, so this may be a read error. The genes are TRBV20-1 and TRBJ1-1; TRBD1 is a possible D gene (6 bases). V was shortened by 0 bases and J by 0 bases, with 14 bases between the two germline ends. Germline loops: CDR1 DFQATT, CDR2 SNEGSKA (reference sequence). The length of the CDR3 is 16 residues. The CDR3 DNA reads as TGCAGTGCTAGAGACTCGAACAGGGTCATGAACACTGAAGCTTTCTTT. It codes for CSARDSNRVMNTEAFF.

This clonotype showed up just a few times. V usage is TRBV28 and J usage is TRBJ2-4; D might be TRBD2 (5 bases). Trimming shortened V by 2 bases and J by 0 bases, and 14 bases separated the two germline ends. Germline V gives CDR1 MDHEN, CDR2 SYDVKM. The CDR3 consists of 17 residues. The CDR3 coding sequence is TGTGCCAGCAGTTTAAAAGCGGTTGGGGTAGCCAAAAACATTCAGTACTTC. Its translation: CASSLKAVGVAKNIQYF.

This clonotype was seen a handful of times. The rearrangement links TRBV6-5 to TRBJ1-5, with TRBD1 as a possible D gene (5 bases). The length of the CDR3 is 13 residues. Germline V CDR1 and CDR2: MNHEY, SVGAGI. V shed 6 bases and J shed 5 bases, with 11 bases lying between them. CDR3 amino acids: CASSPRGDQPQHF. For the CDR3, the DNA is TGTGCCAGCAGCCCCCGGGGGGATCAGCCCCAGCATTTT.

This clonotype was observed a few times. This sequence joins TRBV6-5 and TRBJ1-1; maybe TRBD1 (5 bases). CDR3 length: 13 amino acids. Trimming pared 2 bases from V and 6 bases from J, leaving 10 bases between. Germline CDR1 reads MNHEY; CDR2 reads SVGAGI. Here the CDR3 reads CASSYAGRAEAFF. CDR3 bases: TGTGCCAGCAGTTACGCAGGGAGAGCTGAAGCTTTCTTT.

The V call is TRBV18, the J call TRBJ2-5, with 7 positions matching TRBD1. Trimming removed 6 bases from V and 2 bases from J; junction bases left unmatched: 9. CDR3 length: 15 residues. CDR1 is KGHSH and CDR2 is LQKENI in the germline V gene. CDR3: CASSLRPDRQETQYF. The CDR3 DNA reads TGTGCCAGCTCTCTACGACCGGACAGGCAAGAGACCCAGTACTTC.

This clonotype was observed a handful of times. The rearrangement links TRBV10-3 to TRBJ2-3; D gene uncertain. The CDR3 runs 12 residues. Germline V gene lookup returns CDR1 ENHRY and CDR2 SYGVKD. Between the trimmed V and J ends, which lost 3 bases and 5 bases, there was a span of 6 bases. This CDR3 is CAISDERDTQYF. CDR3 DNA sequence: TGTGCCATCAGTGATGAGCGAGATACGCAGTATTTT.

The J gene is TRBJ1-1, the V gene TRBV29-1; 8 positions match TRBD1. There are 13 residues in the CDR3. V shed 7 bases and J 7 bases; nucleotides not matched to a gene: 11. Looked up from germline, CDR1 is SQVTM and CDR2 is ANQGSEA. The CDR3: CSAETGVGDEAFF. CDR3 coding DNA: TGCAGCGCCGAGACAGGGGTTGGTGATGAAGCTTTCTTT.

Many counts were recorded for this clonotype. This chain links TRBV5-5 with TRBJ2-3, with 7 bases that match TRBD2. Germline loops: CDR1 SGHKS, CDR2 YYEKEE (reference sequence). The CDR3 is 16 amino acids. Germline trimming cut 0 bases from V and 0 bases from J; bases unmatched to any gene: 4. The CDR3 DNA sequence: TGTGCCAGCAGCTTGGGACTAGCAGCTAGCACAGATACGCAGTATTTT. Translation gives CASSLGLAASTDTQYF.

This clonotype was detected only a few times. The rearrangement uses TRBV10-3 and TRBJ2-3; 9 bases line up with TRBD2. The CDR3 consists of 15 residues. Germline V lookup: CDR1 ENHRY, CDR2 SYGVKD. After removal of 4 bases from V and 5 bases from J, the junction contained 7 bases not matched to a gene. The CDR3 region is CAISGAGGFGDTQYF. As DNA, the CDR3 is TGTGCCATCAGTGGGGCGGGAGGGTTTGGAGATACGCAGTATTTT.

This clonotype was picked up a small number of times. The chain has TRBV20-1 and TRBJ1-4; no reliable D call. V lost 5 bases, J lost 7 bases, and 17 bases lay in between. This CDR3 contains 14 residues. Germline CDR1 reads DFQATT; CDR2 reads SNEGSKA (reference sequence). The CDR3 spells CSAEGPGLGEKLFF. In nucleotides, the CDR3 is TGCAGTGCTGAGGGCCCAGGCCTGGGTGAAAAACTGTTTTTT.

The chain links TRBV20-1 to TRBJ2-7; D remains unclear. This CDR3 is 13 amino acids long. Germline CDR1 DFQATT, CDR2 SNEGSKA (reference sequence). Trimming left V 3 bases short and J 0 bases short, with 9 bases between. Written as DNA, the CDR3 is TGCAGTGCTAGTTTAGTCAACTCCTACGAGCAGTACTTC. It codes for CSASLVNSYEQYF.

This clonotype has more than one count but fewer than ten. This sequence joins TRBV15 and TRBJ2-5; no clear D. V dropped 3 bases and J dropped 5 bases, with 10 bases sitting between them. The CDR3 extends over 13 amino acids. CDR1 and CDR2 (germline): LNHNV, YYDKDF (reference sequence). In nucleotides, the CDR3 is TGTGCCACCAGCAGGGCCCCCCTGGAGACCCAGTACTTC. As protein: CATSRAPLETQYF.

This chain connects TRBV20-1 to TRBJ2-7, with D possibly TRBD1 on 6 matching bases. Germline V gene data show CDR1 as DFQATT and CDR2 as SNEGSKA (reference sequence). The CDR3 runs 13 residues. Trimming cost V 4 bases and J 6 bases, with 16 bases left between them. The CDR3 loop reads CSAIALGGGEQYF. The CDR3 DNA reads TGCAGTGCTATCGCACTAGGGGGTGGCGAGCAGTACTTC.

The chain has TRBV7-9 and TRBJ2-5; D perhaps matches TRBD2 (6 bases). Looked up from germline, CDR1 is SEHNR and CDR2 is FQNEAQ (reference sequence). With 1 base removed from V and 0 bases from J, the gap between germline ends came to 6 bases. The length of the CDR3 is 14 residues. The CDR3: CASSLGDYQETQYF. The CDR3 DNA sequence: TGTGCCAGCAGCTTAGGGGACTACCAAGAGACCCAGTACTTC. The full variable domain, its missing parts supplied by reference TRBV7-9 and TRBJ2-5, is DTGVSQNPRHKITKRGQNVTFRCDPISEHNRLYWYRQTLGQGPEFLTYFQNEAQLEKSRLLSDRFSAERPKGSFSTLEIQRTEQGDSAMYLCASSLGDYQETQYFGPGTRLLVL.